One and the same sample provided the 32 T cell receptor beta chains below, sequenced in a study of shared clonotypes between healthy human individuals (dated by TCRdb to 2019 to 2021). Preparation of the library involved the immunoSEQ multiplex PCR assay. What TCRdb holds here is the immuneACCESS table cut down to in-frame rearrangements. Part of the clones is not present; checked against another copy, under half of the missing clones reflect an unresolved V gene, and the others are unexplained. In this sample the table shows about 1 million clones, approximately 72% of which occur a single time. Jointly, the top ten make up approximately 1.3% of the sample. Sequencing was carried out using memory CD4+ T cells sorted from blood. In the paper's terms, the cell subset or site label means: CD45RA-negative fraction. These TCRs come from a man aged 18 to 30 in good health.

Remarks on this clone: Other DNA variants within this sample encode the same CDR3. The chain recombines TRBV5-1 with TRBJ2-5, with D uncertain. CDR3 length: 12 amino acids. Germline CDR1 SGHRS, CDR2 YFSETQ. Trimming removed 0 bases at V and 5 bases at J, with 5 bases between. The CDR3 sequence is CASSLGPETQYF. The CDR3 nucleotides are TGCGCCAGCAGCTTGGGCCCCGAGACCCAGTACTTC.

This chain connects TRBV30 to TRBJ2-7; TRBD2 agrees at 11 bases. With 5 bases clipped from V and 1 base from J, the junction kept 4 bases outside the gene matches. Germline V gene sequence: CDR1 GTSNPN, CDR2 SVGIG (reference sequence). CDR3 size: 14 residues. The CDR3 bases are TGTGCCTGGCAAACTAGCGGGAGATCCTACGAGCAGTACTTC. It yields the protein CAWQTSGRSYEQYF.

The J gene is TRBJ1-2, the V gene TRBV27; the match to TRBD1 covers 11 bases. CDR1 MNHEY and CDR2 SMNVEV come from the germline V gene (reference sequence). The CDR3 has 18 residues. V gave up 5 bases and J gave up 6 bases; unmatched junction bases: 17. CDR3 DNA sequence: TGTGCCAGCAGTCATAAAAAGACTCCCGGGACAGGGGGGAATGGCTACACCTTC. Protein sequence: CASSHKKTPGTGGNGYTF.

This clone was detected once. One base away lies a much larger clone, so this may be a sequencing read error. Within the sample, other DNA sequences also encode this same CDR3. Here the CDR3 DNA reads TGTGCCTGGAGTGTTACGGGGGGTAAGGGTCAGCCCCAGCATTTT. Amino acids: CAWSVTGGKGQPQHF. V gene TRBV30 combines with J gene TRBJ1-5; tentative D call: TRBD1 (5 bases). The CDR3 runs 15 residues. The V end was cut by 0 bases, the J end by 6 bases, with 15 bases between. In germline, CDR1 is GTSNPN, CDR2 SVGIG (reference sequence).

The CDR3 DNA reads TGTGCCAGCAGCCAGGGACAGGGGCAATATGGCTACACCTTC. This encodes CASSQGQGQYGYTF. The chain links TRBV6-5 to TRBJ1-2; 10 bases agree with TRBD1. Germline CDR1 and CDR2: MNHEY and SVGAGI. The CDR3 covers 14 residues. V was clipped by 6 bases and J by 5 bases; unmatched bases: 6.

The rearrangement uses TRBV29-1 and TRBJ2-7, with 8 positions matching TRBD2. Germline values: CDR1 SQVTM, CDR2 ANQGSEA. Unmatched junction bases numbered 2, after V lost 5 bases and J lost 5 bases. The CDR3 contains 11 residues. CDR3 in DNA: TGCAGCGTTCGGACTAGCCACGAGCAGTACTTC. Encoded protein: CSVRTSHEQYF.

The gene calls are TRBV6-1 and TRBJ2-2; TRBD1 might be the D (6 bases). Germline V gene sequence: CDR1 MNHNS, CDR2 SASEGT. V was clipped by 7 bases and J by 4 bases, with 13 bases between them. The CDR3 contains 14 residues. The CDR3 nucleotides read TGTGCCAGCAACGTTCAGGGGCTCACCGGGGAGCTGTTTTTT. It translates to CASNVQGLTGELFF.

The chain carries TRBV6-1 and TRBJ1-6; 8 nucleotides agree with TRBD1. The CDR3 length is 15 residues. V dropped 2 bases and J dropped 9; count of bases not matched to a gene: 6. Germline V gene sequence: CDR1 MNHNS, CDR2 SASEGT. CDR3 loop: CASSERDRPSSPLHF. In DNA form, the CDR3 reads TGTGCCAGCAGTGAAAGGGACAGGCCAAGTTCACCCCTCCACTTT.

Points on this clone: Just one base apart from a much larger clone, this may be a read error. The identical CDR3 is also encoded by other nucleotide sequences in the sample. V usage is TRBV5-6 and J usage is TRBJ1-4; D is perhaps TRBD1 (6 bases). Germline loops: CDR1 SGHDT, CDR2 YYEEEE. This CDR3 is built from 14 residues. The V and J ends lost 0 bases and 8 bases respectively, with 11 bases between them. The CDR3 bases are TGTGCCAGCAGCTTGGGGGGGCGCTACGAAAAACTGTTTTTT. It translates to CASSLGGRYEKLFF. Based on the CDR3 plus reference TRBV5-6 and TRBJ1-4, the full variable domain is DAGVTQSPTHLIKTRGQQVTLRCSPKSGHDTVSWYQQALGQGPQFIFQYYEEEERQRGNFPDRFSGHQFPNYSSELNVNALLLGDSALYLCASSLGGRYEKLFFGSGTQLSVL.

This clone appeared a single time. The chain carries TRBV5-4 and TRBJ2-7, with D tentatively TRBD1 (5 bases). CDR3 length: 12 residues. Germline-derived CDR1 and CDR2 are SGHNT and YYREEE (reference sequence). V lost 1 base and J 9 bases, leaving 11 bases between the germline ends. The CDR3 nucleotides are TGTGCCAGCAGCTTGAAGCAGGGTGGGCAGTACTTC. This encodes CASSLKQGGQYF.

The gene calls are TRBV5-6 and TRBJ2-1; D gene uncertain. V was clipped by 3 bases and J by 9 bases, with 13 bases between them. Germline values: CDR1 SGHDT, CDR2 YYEEEE. The CDR3 length is 13 residues. The CDR3 DNA is TGTGCCAGCAGCTCAGTTTTGGAACGTGAGCAGTTCTTC. Its translation: CASSSVLEREQFF.

Worth noting for this clone: The sample carries other DNA sequences with the same CDR3. The rearrangement joins TRBV5-4 to TRBJ1-2, with TRBD1 matching 9 bases. The CDR3 spans 13 residues. Trimming removed 4 bases from V and 7 bases from J; junction bases left unmatched: 5. The germline CDR1 and CDR2 sequences are SGHNT and YYREEE (reference sequence). The CDR3 nucleotides read TGTGCCAGCAGCGCCGGGACAGGGTTTGGCTACACCTTC. Translated: CASSAGTGFGYTF. Full variable domain (remainder filled in from reference TRBV5-4 and TRBJ1-2): ETGVTQSPTHLIKTRGQQVTLRCSSQSGHNTVSWYQQALGQGPQFIFQYYREEENGRGNFPPRFSGLQFPNYSSELNVNALELDDSALYLCASSAGTGFGYTFGSGTRLTVV.

The CDR3 sequence: CARTKKGNQPQHF. CDR3 DNA: TGTGCCCGGACCAAAAAGGGGAATCAGCCCCAGCATTTT. The rearrangement uses TRBV30 and TRBJ1-5; maybe TRBD1 (5 bases). The germline CDR1 and CDR2 sequences are GTSNPN and SVGIG (reference sequence). The CDR3 runs to 13 residues. V lost 8 bases and J 4 bases, leaving 15 bases between the germline ends.

The chain combines TRBV7-2 with TRBJ1-6, with 7 bases matching TRBD1. The length of the CDR3 is 14 residues. CDR1 and CDR2 from the germline V gene are SGHTA and FQGNSA. V trimming: 4 bases; J trimming: 6 bases; junction bases outside the gene matches: 3. The CDR3 protein is CASSSQGFNSPLHF. The CDR3 DNA follows: TGTGCCAGCAGCTCACAGGGGTTTAATTCACCCCTCCACTTT.

On this clone: A much larger clone lies one base from this, so it may be a read error. The chain has TRBV9 and TRBJ2-1; possible D gene TRBD1, 5 bases. The V gene lost 0 bases and the J gene lost 5 bases, with 9 bases spanning the gap. The length of the CDR3 is 14 residues. Germline V CDR1 and CDR2: SGDLS, YYNGEE. The CDR3 DNA is TGTGCCAGCAGCGTAGCGCCAGGGAACAATGAGCAGTTCTTC. Its translation is CASSVAPGNNEQFF.

The CDR3 sequence is CASSYLQPNTEAFF. The CDR3 bases are TGTGCCAGCAGTTACCTGCAGCCGAACACTGAAGCTTTCTTT. V gene TRBV6-7 combines with J gene TRBJ1-1; D not resolved. TRBV6-7 is sorted into the ORF group, with uncertain function. Between the trimmed V and J ends, which lost 2 bases and 1 base, there was a span of 8 bases. CDR3 length: 14 amino acids.

This rearrangement joins TRBV18 to TRBJ2-3; 7 nucleotides agree with TRBD2. The trim removed 6 bases at V and 4 bases at J, leaving 7 bases unmatched. From germline, CDR1 is KGHSH and CDR2 LQKENI. This CDR3 contains 14 residues. Here the CDR3 DNA reads TGTGCCAGCTCCCTCGGGACTATTTCAGATACGCAGTATTTT. It encodes CASSLGTISDTQYF. The complete variable domain, with remaining parts taken from reference TRBV18 and TRBJ2-3, reads NAGVMQNPRHLVRRRGQEARLRCSPMKGHSHVYWYRQLPEEGLKFMVYLQKENIIDESGMPKERFSAEFPKEGPSILRIQQVVRGDSAAYFCASSLGTISDTQYFGPGTRLTVL.

The chain uses TRBV5-1 and TRBJ1-1; 7 bases map to TRBD1. Germline loops: CDR1 SGHRS, CDR2 YFSETQ. The J segment lost 4 bases and the V segment lost 6 bases, leaving 9 bases of the junction unmatched. The CDR3 consists of 14 residues. As DNA, the CDR3 is TGCGCCAGCACCCTGACAGGGAGAGGCACTGAAGCTTTCTTT. This encodes CASTLTGRGTEAFF.

The CDR3 reads CASSGQDVHEQYF. CDR3 DNA sequence: TGTGCCAGCAGCGGGCAGGACGTCCACGAGCAGTACTTC. This chain uses TRBV11-2 with TRBJ2-7; D call uncertain. The CDR3 runs 13 residues. Trimming took 5 bases from V and 5 from J, leaving 13 bases between them. The V gene's germline CDR1 is SGHAT and CDR2 FQNNGV.

The chain combines TRBV10-3 with TRBJ1-6; weak D call: TRBD1 (5 bases). Germline CDR1 reads ENHRY; CDR2 reads SYGVKD. The length of the CDR3 is 14 residues. V was shortened by 8 bases and J by 6 bases, with 14 bases between the two germline ends. The CDR3 DNA sequence: TGTGCCATCGGAGAAGCAGGGAGTAATTCACCCCTCCACTTT. Protein sequence: CAIGEAGSNSPLHF.

The chain is built from TRBV7-6 and TRBJ2-7, with D perhaps TRBD1 or TRBD2 (5 bases each). The CDR3 extends over 14 amino acids. With 3 bases removed from V and 2 bases from J, the gap between germline ends came to 11 bases. Germline assignment: CDR1 SGHVS and CDR2 FNYEAQ. CDR3 nucleotide sequence: TGTGCCAGCAGCTTGGGGGACGGGGCCTACGAGCAGTACTTC. Translating gives CASSLGDGAYEQYF.

This chain joins TRBV7-2 and TRBJ1-3, with a possible D match to TRBD1 (5 bases). Trimming stripped 0 bases from V and 2 bases from J, with 8 bases between. The CDR3 is 15 residues long. Germline CDR1 reads SGHTA; CDR2 reads FQGNSA. The CDR3 coding sequence is TGTGCCAGCAGCTTAGCATCGGGGGCTGGAAACACCATATATTTT. Amino acids: CASSLASGAGNTIYF.

In DNA form, the CDR3 reads TGTGCCAGCACCACAGCAGGGGTCCGGGCCGAGCAGTACTTC. Its translation is CASTTAGVRAEQYF. The chain combines TRBV7-2 with TRBJ2-7; D perhaps matches TRBD1 (6 bases). This CDR3 contains 14 residues. Trimming took off 7 bases at V and 6 bases at J, with 19 bases between the two ends. CDR1 is SGHTA, CDR2 FQGNSA, per germline.

CDR3 protein: CASSTKGGWEQYF. CDR3 DNA sequence: TGTGCCAGTAGCACCAAAGGGGGTTGGGAGCAGTACTTC. The rearrangement links TRBV19 to TRBJ2-7; the D gene is possibly TRBD1 (6 bases). The V end was cut by 6 bases, the J end by 7 bases, with 16 bases between. Germline V gene data show CDR1 as LNHDA and CDR2 as SQIVND (reference sequence). The CDR3 is 13 residues long.

This chain joins TRBV7-2 and TRBJ1-4, with no clear D. V was cut by 5 bases and J by 0 bases, with 10 bases left in between. This CDR3 is built from 15 residues. Germline CDR1 reads SGHTA; CDR2 reads FQGNSA. Written as DNA, the CDR3 is TGTGCCAGCAGCCCCCTCGGCTCAACTAATGAAAAACTGTTTTTT. Translation: CASSPLGSTNEKLFF.

The chain links TRBV4-1 to TRBJ1-4; no clear D gene. The CDR3 totals 15 residues. CDR1 MGHRA and CDR2 YSYEKL come from the germline V gene. The ends were cut back, 0 bases at V and 5 bases at J, with 10 bases in the middle. The CDR3 spells CASSQDLRGNEKLFF. The CDR3 DNA follows: TGCGCCAGCAGCCAAGATTTGCGTGGGAATGAAAAACTGTTTTTT.

This clone occurred once. The chain links TRBV4-1 to TRBJ2-1, with D possibly being TRBD2 (5 bases). Germline V CDR1 and CDR2: MGHRA, YSYEKL. Trimming shortened V by 4 bases and J by 1 base, and 17 bases separated the two germline ends. The CDR3 is 17 residues long. The CDR3 nucleotides are TGCGCCAGCAGCCGGAGATCGGGAAGCGAGTCCTACAATGAGCAGTTCTTC. Translated, it gives CASSRRSGSESYNEQFF.

Only one count was recorded for this clone. V and J are TRBV5-8 and TRBJ1-5, with TRBD1 identical over 7 bases. The CDR3 sequence is 16 residues long. Germline V gives CDR1 SGHTS, CDR2 YDEGEE. The junction had 10 bases not matched to a gene; V was cut back by 4 bases and J by 3 bases. The CDR3 sequence is CASSRRQGTINQPQHF. The CDR3 nucleotides are TGTGCCAGCAGCCGCCGACAGGGCACAATCAATCAGCCCCAGCATTTT. The entire variable domain, with the rest obtained from reference TRBV5-8 and TRBJ1-5, is as follows: EAGVTQSPTHLIKTRGQQATLRCSPISGHTSVYWYQQALGLGLQFLLWYDEGEERNRGNFPPRFSGRQFPNYSSELNVNALELEDSALYLCASSRRQGTINQPQHFGDGTRLSIL.

The chain links TRBV5-6 to TRBJ2-2; D not resolved. This CDR3 comprises 15 residues. The V end was cut by 2 bases, the J end by 3 bases, with 11 bases between. CDR1 is SGHDT, CDR2 YYEEEE, per germline. The CDR3 coding sequence is TGTGCCAGCAGCTTTAGGGTTCCCGACACCGGGGAGCTGTTTTTT. Protein sequence: CASSFRVPDTGELFF.

The chain carries TRBV14 and TRBJ2-5; tentatively, D is TRBD1 (6 bases). This CDR3 contains 15 residues. Germline V gene sequence: CDR1 SGHDN, CDR2 FVKESK. Deletions cut 4 bases from V and 2 bases from J, with 14 bases between. The CDR3 spells CASSPLRTAQETQYF. The CDR3 DNA sequence: TGTGCCAGCAGCCCGTTACGGACAGCACAAGAGACCCAGTACTTC. The variable domain in full, completed from reference TRBV14 and TRBJ2-5, reads EAGVTQFPSHSVIEKGQTVTLRCDPISGHDNLYWYRRVMGKEIKFLLHFVKESKQDESGMPNNRFLAERTGGTYSTLKVQPAELEDSGVYFCASSPLRTAQETQYFGPGTRLLVL.

The chain links TRBV28 to TRBJ2-2; D is possibly TRBD1 (5 bases). The germline V and J ends were trimmed by 1 base and 4 bases, with 16 bases remaining between them. CDR1 and CDR2 from the germline V gene are MDHEN and SYDVKM. The CDR3 runs 17 residues. CDR3 residues: CASSLSRVRVSTGELFF. CDR3 coding DNA: TGTGCCAGCAGTTTATCCAGGGTACGGGTTAGCACCGGGGAGCTGTTTTTT.

This clone was seen once. This chain uses TRBV7-9 with TRBJ2-1, with TRBD1 identical over 7 bases. The CDR3 consists of 15 residues. V trimming: 4 bases; J trimming: 3 bases; junction bases outside the gene matches: 6. Germline CDR1 reads SEHNR; CDR2 reads FQNEAQ (reference sequence). DNA for the CDR3: TGTGCCAGCAGCTCGACAGGGCAAGGCTACAATGAGCAGTTCTTC. It specifies CASSSTGQGYNEQFF.